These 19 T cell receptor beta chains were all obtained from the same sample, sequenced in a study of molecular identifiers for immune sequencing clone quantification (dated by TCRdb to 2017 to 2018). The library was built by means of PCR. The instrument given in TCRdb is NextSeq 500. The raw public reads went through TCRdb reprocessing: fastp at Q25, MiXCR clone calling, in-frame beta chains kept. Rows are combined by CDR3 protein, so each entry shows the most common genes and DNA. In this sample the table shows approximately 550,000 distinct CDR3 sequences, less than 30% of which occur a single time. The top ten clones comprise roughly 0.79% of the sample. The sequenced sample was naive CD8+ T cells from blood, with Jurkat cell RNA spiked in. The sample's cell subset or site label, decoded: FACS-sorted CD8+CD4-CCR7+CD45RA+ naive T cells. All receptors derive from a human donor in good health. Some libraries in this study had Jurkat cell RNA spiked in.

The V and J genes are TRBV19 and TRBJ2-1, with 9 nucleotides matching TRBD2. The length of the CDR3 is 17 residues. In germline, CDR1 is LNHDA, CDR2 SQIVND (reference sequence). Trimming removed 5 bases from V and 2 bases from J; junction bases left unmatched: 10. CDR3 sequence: CASSVAGAYDAYNEQFF. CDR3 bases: TGTGCCAGTAGTGTAGCGGGAGCCTATGACGCCTACAATGAGCAGTTCTTC.

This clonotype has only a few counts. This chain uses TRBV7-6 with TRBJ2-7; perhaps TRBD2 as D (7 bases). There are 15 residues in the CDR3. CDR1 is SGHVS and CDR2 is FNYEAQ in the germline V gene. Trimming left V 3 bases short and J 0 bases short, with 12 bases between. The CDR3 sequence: CASSFGGQLSYEQYF. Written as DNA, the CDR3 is TGTGCCAGCAGCTTCGGGGGGCAACTCTCCTACGAGCAGTACTTC.

The CDR3 DNA reads TGTGCCAGCAGCCCCTACTCTCCGATAGAAAGCTCCTACGAGCAGTACTTC. It translates to CASSPYSPIESSYEQYF. The chain couples TRBV3-1 to TRBJ2-7; no definite D call. Germline V gene data show CDR1 as LGHDT and CDR2 as YNNKEL (reference sequence). The CDR3 length is 17 residues. Trimming removed 4 bases from V and 0 bases from J, with 19 bases in between.

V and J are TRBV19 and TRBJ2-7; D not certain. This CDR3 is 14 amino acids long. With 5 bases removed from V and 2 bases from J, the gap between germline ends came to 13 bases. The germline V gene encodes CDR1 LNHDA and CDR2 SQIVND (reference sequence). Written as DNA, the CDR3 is TGTGCCAGTAGTTTGTGTGAGGCGGCCTACGAGCAGTACTTC. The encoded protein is CASSLCEAAYEQYF.

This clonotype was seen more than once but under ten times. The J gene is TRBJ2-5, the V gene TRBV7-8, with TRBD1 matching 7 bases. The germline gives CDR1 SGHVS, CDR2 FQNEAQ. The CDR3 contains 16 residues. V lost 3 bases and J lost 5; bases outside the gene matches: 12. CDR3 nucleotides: TGTGCCAGCAGCTTCCATGGAGAGGGGGCTGAGGAGACCCAGTACTTC. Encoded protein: CASSFHGEGAEETQYF.

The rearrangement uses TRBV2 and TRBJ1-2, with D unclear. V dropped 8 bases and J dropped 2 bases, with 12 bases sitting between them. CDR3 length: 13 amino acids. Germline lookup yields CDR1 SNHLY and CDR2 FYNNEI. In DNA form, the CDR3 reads TGTGCCAGCGCGGGGAGCCAGAACTATGGCTACACCTTC. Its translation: CASAGSQNYGYTF.

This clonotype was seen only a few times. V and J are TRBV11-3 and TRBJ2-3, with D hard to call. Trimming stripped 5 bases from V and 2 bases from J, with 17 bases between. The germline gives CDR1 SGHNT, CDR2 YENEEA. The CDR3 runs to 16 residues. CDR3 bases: TGTGCCAGCAGCGGAGACAAGTACCCCTTCACAGATACGCAGTATTTT. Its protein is CASSGDKYPFTDTQYF.

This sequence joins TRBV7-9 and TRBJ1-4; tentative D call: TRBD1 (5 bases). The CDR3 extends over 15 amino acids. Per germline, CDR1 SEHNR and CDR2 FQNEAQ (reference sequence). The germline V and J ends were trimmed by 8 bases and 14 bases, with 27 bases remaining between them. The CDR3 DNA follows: TGTGCCAGCGGTCGTCCTGACGGGGGGGATGGGGGGCTGTTTTTT. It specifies CASGRPDGGDGGLFF.

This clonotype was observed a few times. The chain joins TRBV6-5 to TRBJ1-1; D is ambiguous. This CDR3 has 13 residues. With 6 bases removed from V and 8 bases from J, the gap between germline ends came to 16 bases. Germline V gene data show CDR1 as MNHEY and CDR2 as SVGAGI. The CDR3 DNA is TGTGCCAGCAGGCCGTCGGGTGTCGAGGAAGCTTTCTTT. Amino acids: CASRPSGVEEAFF.

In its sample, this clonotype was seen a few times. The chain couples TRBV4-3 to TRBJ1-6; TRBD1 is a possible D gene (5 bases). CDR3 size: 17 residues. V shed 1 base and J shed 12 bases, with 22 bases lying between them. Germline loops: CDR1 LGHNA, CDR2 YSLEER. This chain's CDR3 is CASSQGRPEESQGPLHF. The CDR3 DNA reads TGCGCCAGCAGCCAAGGAAGACCAGAGGAGTCCCAGGGACCCCTCCACTTT.

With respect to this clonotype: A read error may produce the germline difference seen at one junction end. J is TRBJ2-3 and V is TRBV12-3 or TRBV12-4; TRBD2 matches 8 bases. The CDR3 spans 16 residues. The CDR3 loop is CASTQPGRTSTGTQYF. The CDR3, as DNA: TGTGCCAGCACCCAACCGGGCCGGACTAGCACAGGTACGCAGTATTTT.

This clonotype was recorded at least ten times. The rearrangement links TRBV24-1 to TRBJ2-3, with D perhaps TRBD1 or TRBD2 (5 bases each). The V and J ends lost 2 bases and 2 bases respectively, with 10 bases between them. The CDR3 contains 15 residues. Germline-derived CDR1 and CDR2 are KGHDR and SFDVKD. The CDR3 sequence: CATSDSGTPTDTQYF. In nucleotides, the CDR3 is TGTGCCACCAGTGATTCCGGGACCCCCACAGATACGCAGTATTTT.

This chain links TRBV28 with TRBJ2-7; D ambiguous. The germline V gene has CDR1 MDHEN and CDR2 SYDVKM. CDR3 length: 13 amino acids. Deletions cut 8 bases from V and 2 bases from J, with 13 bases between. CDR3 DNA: TGTGCCAGCGGTCCCCCTGTCGCCTACGAGCAGTACTTC. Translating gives CASGPPVAYEQYF.

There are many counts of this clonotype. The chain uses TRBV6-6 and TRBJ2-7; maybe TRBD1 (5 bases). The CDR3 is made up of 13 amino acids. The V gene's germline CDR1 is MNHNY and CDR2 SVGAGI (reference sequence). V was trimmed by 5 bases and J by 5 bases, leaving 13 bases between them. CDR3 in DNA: TGTGCCAGCAGTACGGGCCAGGGCCACGAGCAGTACTTC. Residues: CASSTGQGHEQYF.

CDR3 sequence reads: CASSYHGGQVNNEKLFF. The CDR3 DNA reads TGTGCCAGCAGTTACCATGGGGGACAGGTGAATAATGAAAAACTGTTTTTT. The chain recombines TRBV6-2 or TRBV6-3 with TRBJ1-4; 8 bases line up with TRBD1. Germline assignment: CDR1 MNHEY and CDR2 SVGEGT. The J segment lost 4 bases and the V segment lost 2 bases, leaving 9 bases of the junction unmatched. This CDR3 comprises 17 residues.

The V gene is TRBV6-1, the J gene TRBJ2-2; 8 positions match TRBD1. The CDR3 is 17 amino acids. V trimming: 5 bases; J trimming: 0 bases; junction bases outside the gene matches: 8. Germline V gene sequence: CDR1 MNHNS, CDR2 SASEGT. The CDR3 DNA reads TGTGCCAGCAGTATCATAGGGACAGGAGCGAACACCGGGGAGCTGTTTTTT. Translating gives CASSIIGTGANTGELFF.

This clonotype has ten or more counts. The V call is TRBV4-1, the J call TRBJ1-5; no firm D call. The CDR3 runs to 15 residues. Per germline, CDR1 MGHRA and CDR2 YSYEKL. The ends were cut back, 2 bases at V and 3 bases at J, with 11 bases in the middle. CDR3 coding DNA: TGCGCCAGCAGCCAACATGGCCAGGTCAATCAGCCCCAGCATTTT. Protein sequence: CASSQHGQVNQPQHF.

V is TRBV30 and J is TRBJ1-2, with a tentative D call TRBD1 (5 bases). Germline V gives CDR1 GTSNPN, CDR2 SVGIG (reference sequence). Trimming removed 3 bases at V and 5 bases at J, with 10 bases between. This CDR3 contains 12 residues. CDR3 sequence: CAWSLGHYGYTF. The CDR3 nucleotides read TGTGCCTGGAGCCTAGGACATTATGGCTACACCTTC.

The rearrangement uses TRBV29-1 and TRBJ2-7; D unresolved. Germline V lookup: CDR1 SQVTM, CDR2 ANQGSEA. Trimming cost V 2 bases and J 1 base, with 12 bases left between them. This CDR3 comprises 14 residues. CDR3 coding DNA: TGCAGCGTTGAATTGGAGTCGTATTCCTACGAGCAGTACTTC. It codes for CSVELESYSYEQYF.